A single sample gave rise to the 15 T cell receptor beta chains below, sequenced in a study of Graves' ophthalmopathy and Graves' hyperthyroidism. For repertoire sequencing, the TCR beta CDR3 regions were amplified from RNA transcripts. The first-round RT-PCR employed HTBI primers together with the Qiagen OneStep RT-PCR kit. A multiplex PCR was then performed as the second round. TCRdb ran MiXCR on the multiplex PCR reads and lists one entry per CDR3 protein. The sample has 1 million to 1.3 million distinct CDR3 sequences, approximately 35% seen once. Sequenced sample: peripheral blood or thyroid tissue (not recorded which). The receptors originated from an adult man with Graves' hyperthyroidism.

The CDR3 region has the DNA TGTGCCAGCAGTGAAAGCAGGGTCCAATATGTATGGGAGCATTTT. Translation: CASSESRVQYVWEHF. This chain connects TRBV2 to TRBJ1-5; D might be TRBD1 (5 bases). There are 15 residues in the CDR3. Trimming removed 2 bases at V and 14 bases at J, with 22 bases between. Germline V gene lookup returns CDR1 SNHLY and CDR2 FYNNEI.

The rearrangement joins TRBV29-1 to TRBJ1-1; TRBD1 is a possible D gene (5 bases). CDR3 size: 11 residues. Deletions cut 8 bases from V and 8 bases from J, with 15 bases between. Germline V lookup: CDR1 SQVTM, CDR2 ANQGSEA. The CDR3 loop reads CSHLDIAEAFF. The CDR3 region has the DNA TGCAGCCACCTGGACATAGCCGAAGCTTTCTTT.

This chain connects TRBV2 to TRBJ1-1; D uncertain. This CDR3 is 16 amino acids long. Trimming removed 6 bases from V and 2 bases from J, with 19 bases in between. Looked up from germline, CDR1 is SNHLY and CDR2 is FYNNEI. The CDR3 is CASREISGRPNTEAFF. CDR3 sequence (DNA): TGTGCCAGCAGAGAAATTAGCGGGAGGCCTAACACTGAAGCTTTCTTT. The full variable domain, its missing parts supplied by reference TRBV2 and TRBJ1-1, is EPEVTQTPSHQVTQMGQEVILRCVPISNHLYFYWYRQILGQKVEFLVSFYNNEISEKSEIFDDQFSVERPDGSNFTLKIRSTKLEDSAMYFCASREISGRPNTEAFFGQGTRLTVV.

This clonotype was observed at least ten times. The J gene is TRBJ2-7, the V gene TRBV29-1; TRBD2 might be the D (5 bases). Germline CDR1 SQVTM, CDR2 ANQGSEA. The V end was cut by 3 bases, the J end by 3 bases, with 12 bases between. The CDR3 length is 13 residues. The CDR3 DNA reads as TGCAGCGTTGAGTCTGACCGGGGCTACGAGCAGTACTTC. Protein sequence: CSVESDRGYEQYF.

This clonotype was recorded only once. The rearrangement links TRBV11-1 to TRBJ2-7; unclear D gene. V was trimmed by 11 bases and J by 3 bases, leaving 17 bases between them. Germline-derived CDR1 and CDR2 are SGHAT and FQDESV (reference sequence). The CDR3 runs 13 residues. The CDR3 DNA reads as TGTGCCTGGAGTGTAATCCTAGGCTACGAGCAGTACTTC. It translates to CAWSVILGYEQYF.

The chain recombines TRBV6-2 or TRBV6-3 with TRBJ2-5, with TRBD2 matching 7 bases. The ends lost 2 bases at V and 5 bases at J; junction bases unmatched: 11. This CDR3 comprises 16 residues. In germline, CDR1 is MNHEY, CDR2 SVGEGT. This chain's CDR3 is CASSYRRGGPTETQYF. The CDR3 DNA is TGTGCCAGCAGTTACCGTCGGGGAGGGCCCACGGAGACCCAGTACTTC.

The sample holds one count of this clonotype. CDR3 loop: CASSLGSRTEVAPLHF. The CDR3 nucleotides are TGCGCCAGCAGCTTGGGGTCCCGGACCGAGGTTGCACCCCTCCACTTT. The V and J genes are TRBV5-1 and TRBJ1-6; D is undetermined. CDR1 and CDR2 from the germline V gene are SGHRS and YFSETQ. The CDR3 length is 16 residues. With 0 bases removed from V and 11 bases from J, the gap between germline ends came to 18 bases.

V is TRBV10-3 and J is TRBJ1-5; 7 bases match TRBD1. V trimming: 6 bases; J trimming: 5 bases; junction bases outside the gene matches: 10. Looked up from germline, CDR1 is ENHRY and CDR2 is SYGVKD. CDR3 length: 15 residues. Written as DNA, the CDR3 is TGTGCCATCAGAAACAGGGGTAGGAGCGATCAGCCCCAGCATTTT. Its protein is CAIRNRGRSDQPQHF.

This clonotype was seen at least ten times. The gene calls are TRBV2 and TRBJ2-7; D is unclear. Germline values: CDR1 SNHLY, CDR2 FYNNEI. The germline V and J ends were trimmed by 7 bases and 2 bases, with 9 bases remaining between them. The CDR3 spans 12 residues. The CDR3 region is CASTEATYEQYF. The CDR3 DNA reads TGTGCCAGCACGGAAGCAACCTACGAGCAGTACTTC.

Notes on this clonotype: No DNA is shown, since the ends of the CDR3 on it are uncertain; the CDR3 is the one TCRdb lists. The CDR3 loop reads CSVAAGTSGTGELSW. This rearrangement joins TRBV29-1 to TRBJ2-2; TRBD2 is taken as the D call from the table, unchecked against the DNA. The CDR3 extends over 15 residues, inclusive of both ends. CDR1 SQVTM and CDR2 ANQGSEA come from the germline V gene.

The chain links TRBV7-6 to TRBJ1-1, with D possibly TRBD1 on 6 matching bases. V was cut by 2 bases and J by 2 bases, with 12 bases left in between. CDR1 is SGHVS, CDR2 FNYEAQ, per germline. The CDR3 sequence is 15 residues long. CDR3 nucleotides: TGTGCCAGCAGCTTAAGGGGGGGACATAACACTGAAGCTTTCTTT. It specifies CASSLRGGHNTEAFF.

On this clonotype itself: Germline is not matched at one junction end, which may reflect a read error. CDR3 DNA sequence: TGCAGCGTTGACCATCTTGGAGAGCAGGAAGATTTC. It yields the protein CSVDHLGEQEDF. The V call is TRBV29-1, the J call TRBJ2-7; no firm D call. CDR1 and CDR2 (germline): SQVTM, ANQGSEA. CDR3 length: 12 amino acids.

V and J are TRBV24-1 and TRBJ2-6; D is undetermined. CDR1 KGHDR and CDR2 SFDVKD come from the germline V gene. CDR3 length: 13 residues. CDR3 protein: CAPESSGANVLTF. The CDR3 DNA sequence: TGTGCTCCCGAGAGCTCTGGGGCCAACGTCCTGACTTTC.

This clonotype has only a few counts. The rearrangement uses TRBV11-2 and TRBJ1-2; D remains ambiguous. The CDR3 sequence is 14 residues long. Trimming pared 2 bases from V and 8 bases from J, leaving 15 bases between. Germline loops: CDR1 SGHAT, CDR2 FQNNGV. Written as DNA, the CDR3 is TGTGCCAGCAGCTTATTCTCGGCGGAATCCGGCTACACCTTC. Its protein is CASSLFSAESGYTF.

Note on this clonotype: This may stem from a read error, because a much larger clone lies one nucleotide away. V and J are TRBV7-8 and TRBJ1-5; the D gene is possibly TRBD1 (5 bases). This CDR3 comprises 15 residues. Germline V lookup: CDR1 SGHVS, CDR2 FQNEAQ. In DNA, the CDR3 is TGTGCCAGCAGCTTAGGGATGGGGGTCAATCGGCCCCAGCATTTT. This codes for CASSLGMGVNRPQHF.